One and the same sample provided the 14 T cell receptor beta chains below, sequenced in a study of beta chain features in type 1 diabetes. Since all of the isolated RNA was reverse transcribed, expressed TCRB transcripts were what got sequenced. Measured with immunoSEQ multiplex PCR; TCRdb has only the in-frame clones, and not every one. Of a few hundred thousand clones in the sample, 8% to 10% were seen once. General study findings and limits: People with Type 1 diabetes carried modestly yet significantly shorter TCRB CDR3s in all four CD4+ subsets.

No antigen has been assigned to these receptors. Material: central memory CD4+ T cells from blood. All receptors come from a man between 25 and 39 years old with type 1 diabetes.

The V call is TRBV28, the J call TRBJ2-2, with unresolved D. The CDR3 extends over 13 amino acids. V lost 6 bases and J 7 bases, leaving 12 bases between the germline ends. Germline values: CDR1 MDHEN, CDR2 SYDVKM. Here the CDR3 reads CASRPIPGGELFF. The DNA for the CDR3 is TGTGCCAGCAGACCAATTCCCGGCGGGGAGCTGTTTTTT.

The chain is built from TRBV4-1 and TRBJ2-2; D may be TRBD1 or TRBD2 (5 bases each). Germline V lookup: CDR1 MGHRA, CDR2 YSYEKL. Trimming shortened V by 0 bases and J by 5 bases, and 13 bases separated the two germline ends. This CDR3 is 16 amino acids long. This CDR3 reads CASSQEPGHGTGELFF. The DNA of the CDR3 is TGCGCCAGCAGCCAAGAGCCGGGGCACGGTACCGGGGAGCTGTTTTTT.

This clone was recorded at least ten times. The chain joins TRBV6-6 to TRBJ1-1; TRBD1 aligns across 7 bases. The CDR3 is made up of 14 amino acids. Germline-derived CDR1 and CDR2 are MNHNY and SVGAGI (reference sequence). V trimming: 5 bases; J trimming: 6 bases; junction bases outside the gene matches: 9. CDR3 DNA sequence: TGTGCCAGCAGTCAGACAGGGCGCGGGGCTGAAGCTTTCTTT. Protein product: CASSQTGRGAEAFF.

This clone has more than one count but fewer than ten. The gene calls are TRBV27 and TRBJ2-7; D call uncertain. CDR1 MNHEY and CDR2 SMNVEV come from the germline V gene (reference sequence). V was cut by 3 bases and J by 2 bases, with 11 bases left in between. This CDR3 is 14 amino acids long. The CDR3 loop is CASSFGQATYEQYF. The CDR3 DNA reads as TGTGCCAGCAGTTTTGGCCAGGCAACCTACGAGCAGTACTTC.

The V and J genes are TRBV7-2 and TRBJ1-2; no definite D call. Germline V gene sequence: CDR1 SGHTA, CDR2 FQGNSA. This CDR3 spans 11 amino acids. The V gene lost 6 bases and the J gene lost 4 bases, with 6 bases spanning the gap. In DNA, the CDR3 is TGTGCCAGCAGTCTGGCCTATGGCTACACCTTC. This translates into CASSLAYGYTF.

There are many counts of this clone. The chain employs TRBV28 and TRBJ2-2; unclear D gene. V dropped 5 bases and J dropped 5 bases, with 21 bases sitting between them. CDR3 length: 17 amino acids. Germline CDR1 is MDHEN and CDR2 is SYDVKM. Written as DNA, the CDR3 is TGTGCCAGCAGTCCCCTAGGGTCCCGAGGTGGGACCGGGGAGCTGTTTTTT. Amino acid sequence: CASSPLGSRGGTGELFF.

This clone came up a few times. The chain recombines TRBV4-3 with TRBJ2-7, with 11 bases fitting TRBD2. This CDR3 is built from 14 residues. CDR1 and CDR2 from the germline V gene are LGHNA and YSLEER. V trimming: 2 bases; J trimming: 10 bases; junction bases outside the gene matches: 7. CDR3 in DNA: TGCGCCAGCAGCCAACTGGGACTAGCGGCCCCCCAGTACTTC. Translation gives CASSQLGLAAPQYF.

This clone was seen a few times. The identical CDR3 is also encoded by other nucleotide sequences in the sample. The rearrangement links TRBV6-5 to TRBJ2-5; D is uncertain. V lost 3 bases to trimming and J lost 5 bases, with 4 bases between them. Germline V gene lookup returns CDR1 MNHEY and CDR2 SVGAGI. The CDR3 contains 11 residues. CDR3 sequence reads: CASSYSETQYF. The CDR3 nucleotides are TGTGCCAGCAGTTATTCGGAGACCCAGTACTTC.

The CDR3 here is CASSRDRDGYEKLFF. In DNA, the CDR3 is TGTGCCAGCAGCAGGGATCGGGACGGTTATGAAAAACTGTTTTTT. The chain employs TRBV27 and TRBJ1-4; tentative D call: TRBD1 (5 bases). Looked up from germline, CDR1 is MNHEY and CDR2 is SMNVEV (reference sequence). This CDR3 spans 15 amino acids. Trimming stripped 6 bases from V and 6 bases from J, with 17 bases between.

DNA for the CDR3: TGTGCCAGCAGAACTAGTCCCACCGGGGAGCTGTTTTTT. This gives the protein CASRTSPTGELFF. This rearrangement joins TRBV2 to TRBJ2-2; maybe TRBD2 (5 bases). Germline CDR1 and CDR2: SNHLY and FYNNEI. There are 13 residues in the CDR3. Trimming took 6 bases from V and 4 from J, leaving 9 bases between them.

J is TRBJ1-1 and V is TRBV19; D not resolved. This CDR3 contains 14 residues. The germline V gene has CDR1 LNHDA and CDR2 SQIVND (reference sequence). The ends were cut back, 7 bases at V and 6 bases at J, with 18 bases in the middle. The CDR3 sequence is CASNREGVLPEAFF. CDR3 bases: TGTGCCAGTAATAGGGAGGGAGTACTCCCTGAAGCTTTCTTT.

The chain recombines TRBV15 with TRBJ2-3; D not certain. This CDR3 has 15 residues. Germline CDR1 is LNHNV and CDR2 is YYDKDF (reference sequence). Trimming stripped 3 bases from V and 2 bases from J, with 12 bases between. As DNA, the CDR3 is TGTGCCACCAGCAGGTGGCTTGGGGACACAGATACGCAGTATTTT. Translated, it gives CATSRWLGDTDTQYF.

This clone occurred many times. This chain links TRBV2 with TRBJ2-3, with D perhaps matching TRBD1 or TRBD2 (5 bases each). The CDR3 length is 14 residues. Trimming stripped 2 bases from V and 4 bases from J, with 10 bases between. Germline assignment: CDR1 SNHLY and CDR2 FYNNEI. The CDR3 coding sequence is TGTGCCAGCAGTGAACAGGGACGTTCAGATACGCAGTATTTT. It encodes CASSEQGRSDTQYF.

This clone turned up a few times. The chain combines TRBV27 with TRBJ2-1; no clear D. This CDR3 has 11 residues. From germline, CDR1 is MNHEY and CDR2 SMNVEV (reference sequence). Trimming removed 3 bases at V and 4 bases at J, with 1 base between. CDR3 amino acids: CASSFYNEQFF. CDR3 bases: TGTGCCAGCAGTTTTTACAATGAGCAGTTCTTC.